This TCR beta chain stems from a study of T cells after yellow fever vaccination. There are 14 residues in the CDR3. The V gene's germline CDR1 is SGHTA and CDR2 FQGTGA. Trimming removed 5 bases from V and 2 bases from J, with 11 bases in between. TCRdb passed the 5' RACE reads through MiXCR, listing each CDR3 protein once. The data show about 300,000 distinct CDR3 sequences, under 5% seen once. The sample here was PBMCs, taken 5 days after the yellow fever booster vaccination. J is TRBJ2-3 and V is TRBV7-3; D perhaps matches TRBD1 (6 bases). The sequence derives from a man younger than 35 who received the YFV17D yellow fever vaccine. CDR3: CASSPGHDTDTQYF. Here the CDR3 DNA reads TGTGCCAGCAGCCCGGGACATGACACAGATACGCAGTATTTT.